This is a list of T cell receptor beta chains from one sample in a study of blood T cell repertoires in COVID-19. Assay: immunoSEQ multiplex PCR; the TCRdb copy retains only in-frame clones and omits some. The sample contains fewer than 700,000 clones, roughly 91% of which appear only once. Sequencing used peripheral blood. These receptors originate from a woman between 50 and 59 years old with COVID-19, enrolled during active disease. The CDR3 runs from the conserved cysteine through the conserved F or W. The D gene is left open where the match is weak.

V gene	J gene	D gene	CDR3 DNA	CDR3 protein
TRBV12-5	TRBJ2-1	TRBD2	TGTGCTAGTGGTTTGGGCAGCTGGACTAGCGGGGGCCAGAACAATGAGCAGTTCTTC	CASGLGSWTSGGQNNEQFF
TRBV21-1	TRBJ2-2	NA	TGTGCCAGCACCTACACGCCCCGGTGGGCCATTCGTCAAACCGGGGAGCTGTTTTTT	CASTYTPRWAIRQTGELFF
TRBV5-4	TRBJ1-2	NA	TGTGCCAGCAGTCAGGGCAGCTATAACTATGGCTACACCTTC	CASSQGSYNYGYTF
TRBV6-5	TRBJ2-2	TRBD2	TGTGCCAGCAGTTTGACTAGCGGGGGGTATAGCGGGGAGCTGTTTTTT	CASSLTSGGYSGELFF
TRBV6-5	TRBJ1-4	NA	TGTGCCAGCAGTTACATCTCCCCTAATGAAAAACTGTTTTTT	CASSYISPNEKLFF
TRBV6-5	TRBJ2-1	NA	TGTGCCAGCAGGGCCCCCGGGGAACGTCGTGGGGAGCAGTTCTTC	CASRAPGERRGEQFF
TRBV20-1	TRBJ2-7	NA	TGCAGTGCTAGTGTCACATACTACGAGCAGTACTTC	CSASVTYYEQYF
TRBV18	TRBJ1-3	NA	TGTGCCAGCTCATCCTGGCGGGAGGATAGCACCATATATTTT	CASSSWREDSTIYF
TRBV19	TRBJ1-1	NA	TGTGCCAGTACCCCTTTGGGGGGGAGAACTGAAGCTTTCTTT	CASTPLGGRTEAFF
TRBV2	TRBJ2-6	NA	TGTGCCAGCAGCCAAGACAGGACGTTGCCTGGGGCCAACGTCCTGACTTTC	CASSQDRTLPGANVLTF
TRBV7-9	TRBJ2-1	TRBD2	TGTGCCAGCAGCCGAGACGGGACTAGCTTAAATGAGCAGTTCTTC	CASSRDGTSLNEQFF
TRBV24-1	TRBJ1-5	NA	TGTGCCACCAGTGATAATTCAAGAGAGAATCAGCCCCAGCATTTT	CATSDNSRENQPQHF
TRBV29-1	TRBJ2-3	NA	TGCAGCATCGAAAGGATCCCCGGGGGAGATACGCAGTATTTT	CSIERIPGGDTQYF
TRBV13	TRBJ1-1	TRBD1	TGTGCCAGCAGCCCCGGACAGGCTGAAGCTTTCTTT	CASSPGQAEAFF
TRBV19	TRBJ1-2	TRBD1	TGTGCCAGCACGACAGGGGGCAACTATGGCTACACCTTC	CASTTGGNYGYTF
TRBV10-1	TRBJ1-1	NA	TGCGCCAGCAGTGAGAGTTCCGGGACTGAAGCTTTCTTT	CASSESSGTEAFF